The 15 T cell receptor beta chains reported below all come from one sample, sequenced in a study of cytomegalovirus exposure and HLA in healthy donors. The primer mix had 60 Vbeta and 13 Jbeta primers. Profiled with immunoSEQ multiplex PCR; TCRdb holds only in-frame clones, not every one. The sample contains 150,000 to 200,000 clones, about 82% of which appear only once. The specimen was PBMCs. Receptor source: a man aged 18 to 29 in good health and CMV-seronegative.

A word on this clone: Relative to the germline gene, one junction end is altered; a read error may explain this. This chain joins TRBV7-9 and TRBJ1-4, with D perhaps TRBD1 (6 bases). The CDR3 has 15 residues. Germline CDR1 SEHNR, CDR2 FQNEAQ (reference sequence). Here the CDR3 DNA reads TGTTCCAGCAGCCCGCGAGAGGGGGTAAATGAAAAACTGTTTTTT. This encodes CSSSPREGVNEKLFF. Complete variable domain (other parts from reference TRBV7-9 and TRBJ1-4): DTGVSQNPRHKITKRGQNVTFRCDPISEHNRLYWYRQTLGQGPEFLTYFQNEAQLEKSRLLSDRFSAERPKGSFSTLEIQRTEQGDSAMYLCSSSPREGVNEKLFFGSGTQLSVL.

The chain joins TRBV5-1 to TRBJ2-7; TRBD1 agrees at 10 bases. The CDR3 sequence is 13 residues long. V was pared by 4 bases and J by 7 bases, with 5 bases of the junction left unmatched. Looked up from germline, CDR1 is SGHRS and CDR2 is YFSETQ. The CDR3 bases are TGCGCCAGCAGCACCCGGACAGGGGGAGAGCAGTACTTC. This translates into CASSTRTGGEQYF.

The chain is built from TRBV28 and TRBJ2-3; 7 bases map to TRBD2. V dropped 5 bases and J dropped 4; count of bases not matched to a gene: 9. Germline CDR1 MDHEN, CDR2 SYDVKM. The CDR3 has 15 amino acids. CDR3 in amino acids: CASSPGREVPDTQYF. DNA for the CDR3: TGTGCCAGCAGTCCAGGTCGGGAGGTCCCAGATACGCAGTATTTT.

The J gene is TRBJ2-7, the V gene TRBV10-2; tentative D call: TRBD1 (6 bases). The CDR3 totals 15 residues. V lost 2 bases and J lost 7, with 18 bases in between. The V gene's germline CDR1 is WSHSY and CDR2 SAAADI. The CDR3 loop reads CASSEPGRTVGEQYF. The DNA of the CDR3 is TGCGCCAGCAGTGAGCCAGGCAGGACAGTGGGGGAGCAGTACTTC.

V is TRBV30 and J is TRBJ1-1; 10 nucleotides line up with TRBD1. V was clipped by 0 bases and J by 5 bases; unmatched bases: 6. The CDR3 contains 15 residues. CDR1 is GTSNPN, CDR2 SVGIG, per germline (reference sequence). The CDR3, as DNA: TGTGCCTGGAGTGTGGGAAGGACAGGGGGGACTGAAGCTTTCTTT. Translation: CAWSVGRTGGTEAFF.

This chain uses TRBV28 with TRBJ1-2, with no clear D. V dropped 8 bases and J dropped 2 bases, with 12 bases sitting between them. Germline lookup yields CDR1 MDHEN and CDR2 SYDVKM. CDR3 length equals 13 residues. The CDR3 DNA sequence: TGTGCCAGCCGCTTGGAGGTGAACTATGGCTACACCTTC. Its translation is CASRLEVNYGYTF.

The rearrangement joins TRBV6-5 to TRBJ2-5; D is possibly TRBD1 (5 bases). The V and J ends lost 8 bases and 2 bases respectively, with 12 bases between them. Germline assignment: CDR1 MNHEY and CDR2 SVGAGI. The length of the CDR3 is 13 residues. CDR3 sequence reads: CASRGHRQETQYF. The CDR3 DNA sequence: TGTGCCAGCCGCGGACACAGACAAGAGACCCAGTACTTC.

This clone was picked up a small number of times. The chain carries TRBV7-3 and TRBJ2-5, with 8 positions matching TRBD2. Germline V CDR1 and CDR2: SGHTA, FQGTGA. V lost 3 bases to trimming and J lost 5 bases; unmatched junction nucleotides: 8. The CDR3 covers 15 residues. The CDR3 region has the DNA TGTGCCAGCAGCTTTACGGGGGGGGCGTGGGAGACCCAGTACTTC. Amino acids: CASSFTGGAWETQYF.

V usage is TRBV10-3 and J usage is TRBJ1-1; 7 positions agree with TRBD1. CDR1 is ENHRY, CDR2 SYGVKD, per germline. The ends lost 10 bases at V and 1 base at J; junction bases unmatched: 6. The CDR3 has 13 amino acids. The CDR3 DNA follows: TGTGCCAGTCAACAGGGGACGAACACTGAAGCTTTCTTT. It yields the protein CASQQGTNTEAFF.

DNA for the CDR3: TGTGCCAGCAGCCCGCCTGGTGCGGGTGAGACCCAGTACTTC. This gives the protein CASSPPGAGETQYF. The chain joins TRBV7-9 to TRBJ2-5, with a weak D call TRBD2 (5 bases). The V gene lost 5 bases and the J gene lost 5 bases, with 15 bases spanning the gap. The CDR3 length is 14 residues. Germline V CDR1 and CDR2: SEHNR, FQNEAQ (reference sequence).

The CDR3 DNA follows: TGTGCCATCAGTCCTACAGGGTCCAGGGAGACCCAGTACTTC. Translated, it gives CAISPTGSRETQYF. The chain carries TRBV10-3 and TRBJ2-5; the D gene is possibly TRBD1 (6 bases). Trimming shortened V by 5 bases and J by 5 bases, and 15 bases separated the two germline ends. Per the germline V gene, CDR1 is ENHRY and CDR2 is SYGVKD. The CDR3 covers 14 residues.

The chain is built from TRBV13 and TRBJ2-5; 7 nucleotides match TRBD1. The V segment lost 3 bases and the J segment 2 bases; nucleotides outside the gene matches: 3. Germline CDR1 is PRHDT and CDR2 is FYEKMQ (reference sequence). The CDR3 spans 14 residues. This chain's CDR3 is CASSFLQGQETQYF. CDR3 DNA sequence: TGTGCCAGCAGCTTCCTACAGGGGCAAGAGACCCAGTACTTC. The full variable domain, rest sourced from reference TRBV13 and TRBJ2-5, is AAGVIQSPRHLIKEKRETATLKCYPIPRHDTVYWYQQGPGQDPQFLISFYEKMQSDKGSIPDRFSAQQFSDYHSELNMSSLELGDSALYFCASSFLQGQETQYFGPGTRLLVL.

V and J are TRBV9 and TRBJ2-7; 8 bases map to TRBD2. The germline CDR1 and CDR2 sequences are SGDLS and YYNGEE. This CDR3 has 18 residues. The V and J ends lost 3 bases and 8 bases, in that order; junction bases with no gene match: 22. The CDR3: CASSEPPVPGLGNEKQYF. The CDR3 nucleotides read TGTGCCAGCAGCGAACCACCGGTCCCGGGACTAGGCAATGAGAAGCAGTACTTC.

This clone was seen only a few times. V is TRBV6-4 and J is TRBJ2-2, with a tentative D call TRBD1 (5 bases). The CDR3 is 14 residues long. Germline V gene sequence: CDR1 MRHNA, CDR2 SNTAGT. The V end lost 0 bases, the J end lost 5 bases, and 7 bases lay between the germline ends. The CDR3 region is CASSDSPGTGELFF. DNA for the CDR3: TGTGCCAGCAGTGACTCCCCAGGGACCGGGGAGCTGTTTTTT.

J is TRBJ1-2 and V is TRBV2; 7 bases are shared with TRBD1. CDR1 is SNHLY, CDR2 FYNNEI, per germline. This CDR3 has 14 residues. The CDR3 coding sequence is TGTGCTCACAAACCAACCCCAGGGGGCTATGGCTACACCTTC. Its protein is CAHKPTPGGYGYTF. Filled out from reference TRBV2 and TRBJ1-2, the complete variable domain reads EPEVTQTPSHQVTQMGQEVILRCVPISNHLYFYWYRQILGQKVEFLVSFYNNEISEKSEIFDDQFSVERPDGSNFTLKIRSTKLEDSAMYFCAHKPTPGGYGYTFGSGTRLTVV.